The clone carrying this T cell receptor beta chain was recorded at least ten times. This same CDR3 is encoded by further DNA sequences in the sample. Among the patients, none had received any treatment before thyroid surgery. The entry originates in a study of metastatic and nonmetastatic thyroid tumors. The trim removed 6 bases at V and 6 bases at J, leaving 10 bases unmatched. Per germline, CDR1 KGHSH and CDR2 LQKENI. This CDR3 contains 14 residues. MiXCR reprocessed the PCR reads for TCRdb. This table holds tens of thousands of clones, approximately 13% found once. The chain joins TRBV18 to TRBJ2-7, with 8 bases lining up with TRBD2. Sequenced input: blood. The TCR originated in a female donor with papillary thyroid cancer or a benign thyroid nodule (not recorded which). Some clones in this sample may be carry-over from other donors' samples. The CDR3 DNA reads TGTGCCAGCTCGCGCCCGGGACTAGTAAGCGAGCAGTACTTC. This translates into CASSRPGLVSEQYF. Full variable domain (remainder filled in from reference TRBV18 and TRBJ2-7): NAGVMQNPRHLVRRRGQEARLRCSPMKGHSHVYWYRQLPEEGLKFMVYLQKENIIDESGMPKERFSAEFPKEGPSILRIQQVVRGDSAAYFCASSRPGLVSEQYFGPGTRLTVT.